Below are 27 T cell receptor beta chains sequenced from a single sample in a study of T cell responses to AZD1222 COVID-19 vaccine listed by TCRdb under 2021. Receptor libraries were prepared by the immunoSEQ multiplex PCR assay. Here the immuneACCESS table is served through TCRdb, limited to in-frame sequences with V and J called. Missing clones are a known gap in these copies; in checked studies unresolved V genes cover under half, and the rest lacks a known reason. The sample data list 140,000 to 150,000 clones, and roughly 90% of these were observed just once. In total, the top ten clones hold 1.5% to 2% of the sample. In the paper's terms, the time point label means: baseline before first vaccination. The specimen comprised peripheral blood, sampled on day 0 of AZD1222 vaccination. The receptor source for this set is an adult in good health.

CDR3 sequence reads: CASSLEWAPNQPQHF. Written as DNA, the CDR3 is TGTGCCAGCAGCTTAGAGTGGGCGCCTAATCAGCCCCAGCATTTT. The V gene is TRBV11-2, the J gene TRBJ1-5; D unresolved. The CDR3 loop spans 15 amino acids. Trimming stripped 0 bases from V and 4 bases from J, with 10 bases between. Germline CDR1 is SGHAT and CDR2 is FQNNGV.

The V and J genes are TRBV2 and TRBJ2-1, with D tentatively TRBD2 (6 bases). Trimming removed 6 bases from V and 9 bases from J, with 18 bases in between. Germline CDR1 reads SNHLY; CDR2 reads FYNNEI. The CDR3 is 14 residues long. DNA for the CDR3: TGTGCCAGCAGCGTCCCCGGGTCGCGGGGTGAGCAGTTCTTC. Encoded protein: CASSVPGSRGEQFF.

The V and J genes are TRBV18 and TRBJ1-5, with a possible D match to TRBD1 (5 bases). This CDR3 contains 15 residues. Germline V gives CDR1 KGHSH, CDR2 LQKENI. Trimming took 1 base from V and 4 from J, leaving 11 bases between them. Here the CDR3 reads CASSPLAGLNQPQHF. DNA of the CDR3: TGTGCCAGCTCACCACTGGCAGGGCTAAATCAGCCCCAGCATTTT.

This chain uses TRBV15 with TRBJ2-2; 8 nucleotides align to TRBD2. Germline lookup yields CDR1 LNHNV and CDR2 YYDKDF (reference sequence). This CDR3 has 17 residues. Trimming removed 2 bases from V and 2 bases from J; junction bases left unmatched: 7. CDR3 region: CATSRRGAGGNTGELFF. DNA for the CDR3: TGTGCCACCAGCAGAAGGGGGGCGGGAGGAAACACCGGGGAGCTGTTTTTT.

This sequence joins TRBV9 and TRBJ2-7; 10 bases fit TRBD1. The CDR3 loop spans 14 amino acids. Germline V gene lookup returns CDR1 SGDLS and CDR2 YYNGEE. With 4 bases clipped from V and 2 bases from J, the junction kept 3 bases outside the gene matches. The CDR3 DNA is TGTGCCAGCAGCCCCGGACAGGGGGCCTACGAGCAGTACTTC. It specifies CASSPGQGAYEQYF.

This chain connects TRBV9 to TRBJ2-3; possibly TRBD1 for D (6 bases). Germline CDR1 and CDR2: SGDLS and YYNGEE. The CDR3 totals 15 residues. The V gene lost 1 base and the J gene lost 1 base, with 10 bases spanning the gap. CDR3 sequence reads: CASSVSQGGTDTQYF. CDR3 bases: TGTGCCAGCAGCGTATCACAGGGAGGCACAGATACGCAGTATTTT. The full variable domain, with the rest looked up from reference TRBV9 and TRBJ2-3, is DSGVTQTPKHLITATGQRVTLRCSPRSGDLSVYWYQQSLDQGLQFLIQYYNGEERAKGNILERFSAQQFPDLHSELNLSSLELGDSALYFCASSVSQGGTDTQYFGPGTRLTVL.

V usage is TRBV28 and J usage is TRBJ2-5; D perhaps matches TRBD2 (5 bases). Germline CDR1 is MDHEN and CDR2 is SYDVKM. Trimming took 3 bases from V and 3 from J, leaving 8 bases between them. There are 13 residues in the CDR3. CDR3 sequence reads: CASSLRAEETQYF. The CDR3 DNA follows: TGTGCCAGCAGTTTGAGGGCGGAAGAGACCCAGTACTTC. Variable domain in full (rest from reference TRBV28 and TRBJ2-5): DVKVTQSSRYLVKRTGEKVFLECVQDMDHENMFWYRQDPGLGLRLIYFSYDVKMKEKGDIPEGYSVSREKKERFSLILESASTNQTSMYLCASSLRAEETQYFGPGTRLLVL.

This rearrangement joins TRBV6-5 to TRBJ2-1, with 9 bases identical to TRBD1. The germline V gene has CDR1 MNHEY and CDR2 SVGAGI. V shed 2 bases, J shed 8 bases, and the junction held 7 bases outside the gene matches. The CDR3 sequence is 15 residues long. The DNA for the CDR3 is TGTGCCAGCAGTTACCCGGGACAGGGAAGGGATGAGCAGTTCTTC. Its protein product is CASSYPGQGRDEQFF.

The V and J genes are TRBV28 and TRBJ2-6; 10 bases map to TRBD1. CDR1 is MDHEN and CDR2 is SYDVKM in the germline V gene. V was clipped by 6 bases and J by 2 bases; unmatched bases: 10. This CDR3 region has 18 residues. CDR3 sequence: CASSMRQGAYTGANVLTF. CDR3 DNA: TGTGCCAGCAGCATGAGACAGGGGGCTTATACTGGGGCCAACGTCCTGACTTTC.

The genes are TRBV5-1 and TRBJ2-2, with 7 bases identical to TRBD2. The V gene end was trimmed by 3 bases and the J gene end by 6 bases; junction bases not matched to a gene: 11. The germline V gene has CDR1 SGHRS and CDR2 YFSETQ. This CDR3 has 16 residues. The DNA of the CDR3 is TGCGCCAGCAGCTCACGGGATCCCCTAGCGGCCGGGGAGCTGTTTTTT. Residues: CASSSRDPLAAGELFF.

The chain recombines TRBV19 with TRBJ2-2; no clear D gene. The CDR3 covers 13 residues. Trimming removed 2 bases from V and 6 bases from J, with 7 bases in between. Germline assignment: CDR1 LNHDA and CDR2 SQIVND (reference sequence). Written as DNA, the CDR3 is TGTGCCAGTAGTATAAGGCCGGCCGGGGAGCTGTTTTTT. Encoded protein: CASSIRPAGELFF.

The CDR3 region is CASSPQGGKNTEAFF. In DNA form, the CDR3 reads TGTGCCAGCAGTCCTCAGGGGGGGAAGAACACTGAAGCTTTCTTT. The V gene is TRBV28, the J gene TRBJ1-1; TRBD1 aligns across 7 bases. Trimming removed 5 bases from V and 1 base from J; junction bases left unmatched: 7. This CDR3 comprises 15 residues. Germline CDR1 and CDR2: MDHEN and SYDVKM.

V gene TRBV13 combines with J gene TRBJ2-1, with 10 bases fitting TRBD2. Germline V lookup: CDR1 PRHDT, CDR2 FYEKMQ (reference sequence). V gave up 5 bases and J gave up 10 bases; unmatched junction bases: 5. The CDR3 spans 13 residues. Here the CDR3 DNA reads TGTGCCAGCAGCCGACTAGCGGGCGGGGAGCAGTTCTTC. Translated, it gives CASSRLAGGEQFF.

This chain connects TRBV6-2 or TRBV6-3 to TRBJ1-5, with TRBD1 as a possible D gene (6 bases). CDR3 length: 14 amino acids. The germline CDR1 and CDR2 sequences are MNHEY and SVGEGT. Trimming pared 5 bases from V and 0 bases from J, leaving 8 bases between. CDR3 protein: CASSKGGSNQPQHF. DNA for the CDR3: TGTGCCAGCAGTAAAGGGGGTAGCAATCAGCCCCAGCATTTT.

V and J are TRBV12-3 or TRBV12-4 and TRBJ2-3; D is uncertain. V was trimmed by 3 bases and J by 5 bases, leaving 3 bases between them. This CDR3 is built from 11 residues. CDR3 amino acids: CASSLVDTQYF. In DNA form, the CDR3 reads TGTGCCAGCAGTTTGGTAGATACGCAGTATTTT.

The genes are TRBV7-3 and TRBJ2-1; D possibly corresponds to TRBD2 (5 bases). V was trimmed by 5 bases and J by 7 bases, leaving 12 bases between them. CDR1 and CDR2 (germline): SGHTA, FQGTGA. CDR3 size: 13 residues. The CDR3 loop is CASSRRPGNEQFF. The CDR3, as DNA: TGTGCCAGCAGCCGAAGGCCGGGGAATGAGCAGTTCTTC.

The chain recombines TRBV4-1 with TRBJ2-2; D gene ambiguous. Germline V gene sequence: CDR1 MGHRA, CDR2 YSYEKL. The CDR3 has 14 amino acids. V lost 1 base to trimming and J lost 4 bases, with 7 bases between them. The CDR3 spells CASSQVASTGELFF. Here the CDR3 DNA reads TGCGCCAGCAGCCAAGTGGCGTCCACCGGGGAGCTGTTTTTT.

The CDR3 nucleotides are TGCGCCAGCAGCTTGGGCTGGTCAGATACGCAGTATTTT. Residues: CASSLGWSDTQYF. V gene TRBV5-1 combines with J gene TRBJ2-3; no definite D call. Germline-derived CDR1 and CDR2 are SGHRS and YFSETQ. The V end was cut by 0 bases, the J end by 4 bases, with 6 bases between. The CDR3 runs 13 residues.

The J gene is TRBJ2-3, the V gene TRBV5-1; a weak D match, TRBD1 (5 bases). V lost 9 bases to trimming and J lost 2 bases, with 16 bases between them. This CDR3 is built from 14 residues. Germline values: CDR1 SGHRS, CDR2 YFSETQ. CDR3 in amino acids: CATAAGSVTDTQYF. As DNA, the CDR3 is TGCGCCACAGCCGCAGGGTCCGTCACAGATACGCAGTATTTT.

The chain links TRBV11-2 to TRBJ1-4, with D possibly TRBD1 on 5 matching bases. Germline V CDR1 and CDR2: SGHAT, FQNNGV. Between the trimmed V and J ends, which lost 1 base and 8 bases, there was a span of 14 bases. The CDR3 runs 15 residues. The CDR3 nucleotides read TGTGCCAGCAGCTTAGGACAGCCCGTTAGAGAAAAACTGTTTTTT. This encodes CASSLGQPVREKLFF.

CDR3 DNA sequence: TGTGCCAGCAGCGTAGACCTCTACAATGAGCAGTTCTTC. This encodes CASSVDLYNEQFF. The rearrangement joins TRBV9 to TRBJ2-1, with D hard to call. V lost 0 bases to trimming and J lost 3 bases, with 4 bases between them. Germline assignment: CDR1 SGDLS and CDR2 YYNGEE. The CDR3 has 13 amino acids.

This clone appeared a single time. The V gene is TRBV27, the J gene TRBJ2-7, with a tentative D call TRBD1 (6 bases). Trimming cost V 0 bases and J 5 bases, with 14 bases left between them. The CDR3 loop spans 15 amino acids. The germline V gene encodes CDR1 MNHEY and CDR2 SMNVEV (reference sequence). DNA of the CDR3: TGTGCCAGCAGTTTATCCTGGGGGCCAGGGAACGAGCAGTACTTC. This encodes CASSLSWGPGNEQYF.

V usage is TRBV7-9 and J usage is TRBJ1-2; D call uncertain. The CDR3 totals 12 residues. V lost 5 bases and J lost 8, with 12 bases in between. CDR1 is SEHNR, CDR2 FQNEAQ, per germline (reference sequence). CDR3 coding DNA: TGTGCCAGCAGCCTCAGGAGTCGCGGCTACACCTTC. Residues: CASSLRSRGYTF.

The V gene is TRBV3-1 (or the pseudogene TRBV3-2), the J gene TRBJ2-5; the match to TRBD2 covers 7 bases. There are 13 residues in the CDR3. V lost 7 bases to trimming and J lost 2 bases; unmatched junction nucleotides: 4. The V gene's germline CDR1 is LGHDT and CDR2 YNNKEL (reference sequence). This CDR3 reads CASNLAAQETQYF. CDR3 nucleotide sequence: TGTGCCAGCAACCTAGCGGCTCAAGAGACCCAGTACTTC.

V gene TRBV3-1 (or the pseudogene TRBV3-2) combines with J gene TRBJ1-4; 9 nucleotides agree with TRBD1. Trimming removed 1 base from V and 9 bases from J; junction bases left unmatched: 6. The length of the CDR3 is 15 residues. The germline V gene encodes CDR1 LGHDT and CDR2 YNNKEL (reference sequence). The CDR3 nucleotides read TGTGCCAGCAGCCAAGCCGGGACAGGGTCTCAAAAACTGTTTTTT. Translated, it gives CASSQAGTGSQKLFF.

The CDR3 here is CASSPPPRAETQYF. The DNA for the CDR3 is TGTGCCAGCTCACCCCCCCCGAGGGCAGAGACCCAGTACTTC. The chain employs TRBV6-5 and TRBJ2-5; D might be TRBD2 (5 bases). CDR3 length: 14 residues. V was shortened by 8 bases and J by 4 bases, with 17 bases between the two germline ends. Germline V CDR1 and CDR2: MNHEY, SVGAGI.

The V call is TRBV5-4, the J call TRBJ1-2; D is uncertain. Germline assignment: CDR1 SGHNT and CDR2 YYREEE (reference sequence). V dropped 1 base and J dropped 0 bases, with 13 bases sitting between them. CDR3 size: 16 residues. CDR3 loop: CASSLFRGGANYGYTF. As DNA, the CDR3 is TGTGCCAGCAGCTTGTTTCGGGGAGGAGCTAACTATGGCTACACCTTC.